This T cell receptor (beta chain) was sequenced for a study of CD8 T cells in Susac syndrome. Reverse transcription used about 0.45 to 1 ug RNA and random hexamers. TCRdb re-analysed the immunoSEQ multiplex PCR reads in MiXCR, keeping a single row per CDR3 protein. The sample has about 180,000 distinct CDR3 sequences, around 94% seen once; the top ten hold around 0.094%. This TCR was sampled from a human donor with Susac syndrome. Sequencing was done on a sample of CD4+ T cells from PBMCs.

CDR3 sequence reads: CASSPGVGPGAETQYF. CDR3 coding DNA: TGCGCCAGCAGTCCGGGAGTTGGCCCTGGGGCAGAGACCCAGTACTTC. The chain links TRBV5-1 to TRBJ2-5; weak D call: TRBD2 (6 bases). Germline V CDR1 and CDR2: SGHRS, YFSETQ. The CDR3 extends over 16 amino acids. Trimming removed 5 bases from V and 4 bases from J, with 21 bases in between.